These 8 T cell receptor beta chains came from one sample sequenced in a study of cytomegalovirus exposure and HLA in healthy donors. The PCR employed 60 Vbeta primers together with 13 Jbeta primers. TCRdb's table, derived via immunoSEQ multiplex PCR, lists solely in-frame clones and lacks some. The data contain 150,000 or so clones, 60% to 80% of them singletons. Sequences were obtained from PBMCs. The origin of the receptors is a male donor in good health and CMV-seronegative.

J is TRBJ1-1 and V is TRBV6-5, with D tentatively TRBD1 (5 bases). V was clipped by 6 bases and J by 5 bases, with 7 bases between them. Germline values: CDR1 MNHEY, CDR2 SVGAGI. The CDR3 length is 11 residues. The CDR3 nucleotides read TGTGCCAGCAGATCAGGGACTGAAGCTTTCTTT. Its translation: CASRSGTEAFF.

This clone was seen a few times. The V gene is TRBV6-5, the J gene TRBJ2-1; 10 bases fit TRBD2. CDR3 size: 15 residues. Germline V CDR1 and CDR2: MNHEY, SVGAGI. V was clipped by 5 bases and J by 6 bases; unmatched bases: 7. CDR3 nucleotides: TGTGCCAGCAGTAGTAGCGGGGGGAGTCTCAATGAGCAGTTCTTC. It is translated as CASSSSGGSLNEQFF.

This clone showed up just once. The gene calls are TRBV30 and TRBJ1-5; TRBD1 matches at 7 bases. The CDR3 extends over 14 amino acids. The junction had 6 bases not matched to a gene; V was cut back by 0 bases and J by 7 bases. Germline loops: CDR1 GTSNPN, CDR2 SVGIG (reference sequence). The CDR3 spells CAWSVGQSTQPQHF. The CDR3 DNA sequence: TGTGCCTGGAGTGTGGGACAGTCAACACAGCCCCAGCATTTT.

J is TRBJ1-6 and V is TRBV2; weak D call: TRBD1 (6 bases). V shed 3 bases and J shed 7 bases, with 13 bases lying between them. CDR3 size: 15 residues. In germline, CDR1 is SNHLY, CDR2 FYNNEI. This CDR3 reads CASSDLGARNSPLHF. The CDR3 DNA reads as TGTGCCAGCAGTGATCTGGGGGCGCGCAATTCACCCCTCCACTTT. Supplemented by reference TRBV2 and TRBJ1-6, the full variable domain reads EPEVTQTPSHQVTQMGQEVILRCVPISNHLYFYWYRQILGQKVEFLVSFYNNEISEKSEIFDDQFSVERPDGSNFTLKIRSTKLEDSAMYFCASSDLGARNSPLHFGNGTRLTVT.

This rearrangement joins TRBV13 to TRBJ2-3; the D gene is possibly TRBD2 (6 bases). The V and J ends lost 4 bases and 3 bases respectively, with 23 bases between them. The V gene's germline CDR1 is PRHDT and CDR2 FYEKMQ (reference sequence). The CDR3 loop spans 18 amino acids. This chain's CDR3 is CASSSLRKTARGTDTQYF. As DNA, the CDR3 is TGTGCCAGCAGCTCACTGCGGAAGACAGCGCGGGGAACAGATACGCAGTATTTT.

Worth noting for this clone: A junction end diverges from the germline sequence, so it may reflect a read error. The chain is built from TRBV7-9 and TRBJ2-7, with TRBD1 as a possible D gene (5 bases). CDR1 SEHNR and CDR2 FQNEAQ come from the germline V gene (reference sequence). This CDR3 is built from 15 residues. The CDR3 DNA follows: TGTTCCAGCAGCCCAGAACAGGTTACCTCCTACGAGCAGTACTTC. Protein sequence: CSSSPEQVTSYEQYF.

This chain joins TRBV15 and TRBJ1-3, with 9 bases that match TRBD1. The trim removed 0 bases at V and 2 bases at J, leaving 2 bases unmatched. CDR1 and CDR2 from the germline V gene are LNHNV and YYDKDF (reference sequence). The CDR3 runs 16 residues. The CDR3 nucleotides read TGTGCCACCAGCAGAGATCGGGACAGGGCTGGAAACACCATATATTTT. It codes for CATSRDRDRAGNTIYF.

V and J are TRBV4-1 and TRBJ2-1, with TRBD1 as a possible D gene (5 bases). The germline V gene encodes CDR1 MGHRA and CDR2 YSYEKL. V dropped 1 base and J dropped 8 bases, with 15 bases sitting between them. The CDR3 loop spans 15 amino acids. The CDR3 DNA reads as TGCGCCAGCAGCCAAGTTAGGGGCCCCAAGGATGAGCAGTTCTTC. It encodes CASSQVRGPKDEQFF.